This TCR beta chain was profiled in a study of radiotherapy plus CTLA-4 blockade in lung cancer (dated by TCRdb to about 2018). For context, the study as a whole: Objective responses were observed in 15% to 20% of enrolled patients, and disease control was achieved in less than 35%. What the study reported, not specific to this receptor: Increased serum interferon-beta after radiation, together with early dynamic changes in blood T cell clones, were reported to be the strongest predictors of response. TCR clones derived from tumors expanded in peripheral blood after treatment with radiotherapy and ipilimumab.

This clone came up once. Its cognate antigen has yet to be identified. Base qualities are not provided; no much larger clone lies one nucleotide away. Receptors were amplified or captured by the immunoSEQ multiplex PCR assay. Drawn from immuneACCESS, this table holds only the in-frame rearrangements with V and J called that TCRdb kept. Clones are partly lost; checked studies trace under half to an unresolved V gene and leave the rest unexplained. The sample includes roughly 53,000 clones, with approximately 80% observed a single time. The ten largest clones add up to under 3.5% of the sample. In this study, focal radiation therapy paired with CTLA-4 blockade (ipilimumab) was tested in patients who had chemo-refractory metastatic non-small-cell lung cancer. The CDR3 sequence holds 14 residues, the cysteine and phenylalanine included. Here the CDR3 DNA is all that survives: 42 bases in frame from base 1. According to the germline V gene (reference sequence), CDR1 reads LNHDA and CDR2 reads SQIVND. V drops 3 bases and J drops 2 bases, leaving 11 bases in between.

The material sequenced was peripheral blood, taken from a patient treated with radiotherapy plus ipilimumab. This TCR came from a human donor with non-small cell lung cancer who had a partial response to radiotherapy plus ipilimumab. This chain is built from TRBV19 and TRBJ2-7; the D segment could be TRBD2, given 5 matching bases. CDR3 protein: CASSIGLGPYEQYF. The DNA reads TGTGCCAGTAGTATTGGACTCGGCCCCTACGAGCAGTACTTC.